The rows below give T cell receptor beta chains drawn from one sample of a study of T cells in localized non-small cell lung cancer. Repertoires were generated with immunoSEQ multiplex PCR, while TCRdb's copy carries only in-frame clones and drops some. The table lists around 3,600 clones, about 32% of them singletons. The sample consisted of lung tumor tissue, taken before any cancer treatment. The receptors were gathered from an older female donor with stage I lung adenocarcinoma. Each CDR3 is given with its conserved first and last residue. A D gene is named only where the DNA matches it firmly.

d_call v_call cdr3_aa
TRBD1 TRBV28 CASSLTGEKLFF
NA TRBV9 CASSVGGPQDTQYF
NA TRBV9 CASSAAASGNTIYF
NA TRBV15 CATSRENRRGNQPQHF
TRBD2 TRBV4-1 CASRTSQMNNEQFF
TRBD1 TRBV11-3 CASSVGTGDTEAFF
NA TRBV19 CASSISFFTDTQYF
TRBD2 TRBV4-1 CASSQDNAGGGYEQYF
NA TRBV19 CASQDLLTATRGTEAFF
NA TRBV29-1 CSVGEQVSYGYTF
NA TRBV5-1 CASSPLPGTPEQFF